The clone carrying this T cell receptor (beta chain) was observed once. The table came from immunoSEQ multiplex PCR; TCRdb's copy has only in-frame clones and leaves some out. Among about 500,000 clones listed, roughly 87% were seen once. Germline V CDR1 and CDR2: MDHEN, SYDVKM. The CDR3 is made up of 14 amino acids. J lost 10 bases, V lost 4 bases, and 7 bases had no gene match. This sample was included in a study of Ad26.COV2.S vaccination and SARS-CoV-2 variants. Study at large: Once or twice, 56 days apart, Ad26.COV2.S was delivered intramuscularly.

Treatment described: around 19 received Ad26.COV2.S at low or high dose, single or two shots; about five received placebo; per-sample allocation not given. Day 63 following the first vaccine or placebo injection was when the samples were taken. The starting material was peripheral blood, obtained in a trial of Ad26.COV2.S vaccine versus placebo. The TCR sequence derives from a person aged 18-65 years who received the Ad26.COV2.S COVID-19 vaccine or a placebo. The chain joins TRBV28 to TRBJ2-1; 10 positions agree with TRBD2. CDR3 bases: TGTGCCAGCAGTTCCCCTAGCGGGAGAGAAGAGCAGTTCTTC. Its protein is CASSSPSGREEQFF.